The 16 T cell receptor beta chains given below trace back to one sample, sequenced in a study of T cells after posttransplantation cyclophosphamide (dated by TCRdb to the mid-2010s). In light of the paper, this sample's treatment or condition label describes: high-dose cyclophosphamide on days +3 and +4 as single-agent GVHD prophylaxis. PTCy patients received busulfan and fludarabine conditioning, a related or unrelated marrow graft, and cyclophosphamide on days +3 and +4. The library was generated by the immunoSEQ multiplex PCR assay. In TCRdb, the immuneACCESS table is reduced to in-frame sequences with V and J assigned. These tables do not hold every clone; where another copy was compared, an unresolved V gene accounts for under half, and the others remain unexplained. Within this sample are about 19,000 clones, with over 70% of them counted one time only. The ten largest clones add up to less than 35% of the sample.

The sample was PBMCs, taken after an allogeneic stem cell transplant with post-transplant cyclophosphamide. These receptor sequences come from a male patient aged 25-45 years who received an allogeneic stem cell transplant from a related donor, was CMV-positive, and had acute GVHD only. Where a transplant has occurred, the graft donor may have supplied some of the T cells.

The V gene is TRBV15, the J gene TRBJ2-1; TRBD1 is a possible D gene (5 bases). This CDR3 comprises 14 residues. V gave up 2 bases and J gave up 4 bases, with 9 bases separating them. Germline CDR1 reads LNHNV; CDR2 reads YYDKDF (reference sequence). CDR3 region: CATSRRDSYNEQFF. The CDR3 DNA reads TGTGCCACCAGCAGAAGAGACAGTTACAATGAGCAGTTCTTC.

The rearrangement links TRBV7-2 to TRBJ1-5, with 8 bases fitting TRBD1. The CDR3 is 15 amino acids. CDR1 is SGHTA and CDR2 is FQGNSA in the germline V gene. The J segment lost 4 bases and the V segment lost 4 bases, leaving 6 bases of the junction unmatched. The CDR3 region has the DNA TGTGCCAGCAGCTCAGGGGGCAGGGGGAATCAGCCCCAGCATTTT. Protein: CASSSGGRGNQPQHF.

This rearrangement joins TRBV7-8 to TRBJ2-5; TRBD2 matches at 16 bases. The V and J ends lost 5 bases and 3 bases, in that order; junction bases with no gene match: 6. CDR3 size: 17 residues. The germline V gene has CDR1 SGHVS and CDR2 FQNEAQ. The CDR3 loop reads CASSPQGTSGGEETQYF. The CDR3, as DNA: TGTGCCAGCAGCCCCCAAGGGACTAGCGGGGGGGAAGAGACCCAGTACTTC.

In its sample, this clone was seen a few times. J is TRBJ2-3 and V is TRBV7-6, with a possible D match to TRBD2 (6 bases). The CDR3 spans 15 residues. Trimming took off 2 bases at V and 5 bases at J, with 14 bases between the two ends. CDR1 SGHVS and CDR2 FNYEAQ come from the germline V gene. CDR3: CASSLIGGAGDTQYF. CDR3 nucleotides: TGTGCCAGCAGCTTAATCGGCGGGGCGGGAGATACGCAGTATTTT.

The chain uses TRBV7-2 and TRBJ1-5, with 7 bases lining up with TRBD1. Trimming cost V 1 base and J 9 bases; bases outside gene matches: 6. The V gene's germline CDR1 is SGHTA and CDR2 FQGNSA. This CDR3 spans 14 amino acids. CDR3 coding DNA: TGTGCCAGCAGCTTAGGCCGGACAGGTTCGCCCCAGCATTTT. Residues: CASSLGRTGSPQHF.

V and J are TRBV6-8 and TRBJ1-2; maybe TRBD1 (6 bases). Germline CDR1 is MNHGY and CDR2 is SAAAGT. CDR3 length: 16 residues. V was clipped by 2 bases and J by 2 bases, with 15 bases between them. The DNA of the CDR3 is TGTGCCAGCAGTTACCCCCCATACAGGGTGAACTATGGCTACACCTTC. Amino acids: CASSYPPYRVNYGYTF.

The rearrangement joins TRBV5-4 to TRBJ1-2, with 9 bases fitting TRBD1. Losses at the gene ends were 5 bases for V and 3 bases for J; bases not matched to a gene: 8. The CDR3 is 15 amino acids. The germline CDR1 and CDR2 sequences are SGHNT and YYREEE (reference sequence). The CDR3 region has the DNA TGTGCCAGCAGACCGGACAGGGGTGCCTACTATGGCTACACCTTC. It specifies CASRPDRGAYYGYTF.

This rearrangement joins TRBV7-2 to TRBJ2-7; 9 bases map to TRBD1. CDR1 SGHTA and CDR2 FQGNSA come from the germline V gene. V gave up 5 bases and J gave up 6 bases; unmatched junction bases: 11. The CDR3 extends over 15 amino acids. The CDR3 bases are TGTGCCAGCAGCCCCCTCCCGGGACAGGGTGCCGAGCAGTACTTC. The encoded protein is CASSPLPGQGAEQYF.

DNA of the CDR3: TGCAGCGTTACCGGACTAGCCAAGAGCTCCTACAATGAGCAGTTCTTC. This gives the protein CSVTGLAKSSYNEQFF. The rearrangement links TRBV29-1 to TRBJ2-1; 8 nucleotides align to TRBD2. The V gene end was trimmed by 5 bases and the J gene end by 0 bases; junction bases not matched to a gene: 9. CDR3 length: 16 residues. Germline V CDR1 and CDR2: SQVTM, ANQGSEA.

The chain recombines TRBV5-5 with TRBJ2-2; the D is unclear. Germline-derived CDR1 and CDR2 are SGHKS and YYEKEE (reference sequence). The CDR3 covers 13 residues. V was trimmed by 0 bases and J by 2 bases, leaving 2 bases between them. In DNA, the CDR3 is TGTGCCAGCAGCTTGGCTAACACCGGGGAGCTGTTTTTT. Protein product: CASSLANTGELFF.

The chain carries TRBV19 and TRBJ1-5; D perhaps matches TRBD1 (5 bases). The length of the CDR3 is 15 residues. The V gene lost 4 bases and the J gene lost 6 bases, with 16 bases spanning the gap. Germline loops: CDR1 LNHDA, CDR2 SQIVND (reference sequence). The chain's CDR3 is CASSTSGGVGQPQHF. DNA of the CDR3: TGTGCCAGTAGTACCTCTGGGGGGGTCGGTCAGCCCCAGCATTTT.

The chain carries TRBV9 and TRBJ2-1, with TRBD2 identical over 12 bases. The CDR3 loop spans 18 amino acids. The V and J ends lost 3 bases and 0 bases, in that order; junction bases with no gene match: 7. The V gene's germline CDR1 is SGDLS and CDR2 YYNGEE. CDR3 nucleotide sequence: TGTGCCAGCAGCGCGGGACTAGCGGGTTCCAGCTCCTACAATGAGCAGTTCTTC. This codes for CASSAGLAGSSSYNEQFF.

V gene TRBV7-9 combines with J gene TRBJ2-5, with 7 bases aligning to TRBD1. Losses at the gene ends were 5 bases for V and 0 bases for J; bases not matched to a gene: 6. There are 15 residues in the CDR3. Germline lookup yields CDR1 SEHNR and CDR2 FQNEAQ (reference sequence). CDR3 protein: CASSPYRGYQETQYF. For the CDR3, the DNA is TGTGCCAGCAGCCCGTACAGGGGTTACCAAGAGACCCAGTACTTC.

V usage is TRBV15 and J usage is TRBJ2-7; 9 bases align to TRBD1. Germline assignment: CDR1 LNHNV and CDR2 YYDKDF (reference sequence). The CDR3 covers 15 residues. The V segment lost 3 bases and the J segment 4 bases; nucleotides outside the gene matches: 7. The CDR3 bases are TGTGCCACCAGCAGGGGGGCCGGGACAGGGTACGAGCAGTACTTC. Residues: CATSRGAGTGYEQYF. The entire variable domain, with the rest obtained from reference TRBV15 and TRBJ2-7, is as follows: DAMVIQNPRYQVTQFGKPVTLSCSQTLNHNVMYWYQQKSSQAPKLLFHYYDKDFNNEADTPDNFQSRRPNTSFCFLDIRSPGLGDTAMYLCATSRGAGTGYEQYFGPGTRLTVT.

This clone was found many times. V is TRBV11-2 and J is TRBJ1-3; unclear D gene. The germline gives CDR1 SGHAT, CDR2 FQNNGV. The V end was cut by 0 bases, the J end by 5 bases, with 5 bases between. The length of the CDR3 is 13 residues. The CDR3 nucleotides read TGTGCCAGCAGCTTAGACACTAGAAACACCATATATTTT. It yields the protein CASSLDTRNTIYF.

This chain joins TRBV19 and TRBJ2-3, with TRBD1 identical over 7 bases. CDR3 length: 14 residues. V gave up 5 bases and J gave up 0 bases; unmatched junction bases: 2. CDR1 is LNHDA, CDR2 SQIVND, per germline (reference sequence). The DNA for the CDR3 is TGTGCCAGTAGTCTGACAGGGAGCACAGATACGCAGTATTTT. Residues: CASSLTGSTDTQYF. The variable domain in full, completed from reference TRBV19 and TRBJ2-3, reads DGGITQSPKYLFRKEGQNVTLSCEQNLNHDAMYWYRQDPGQGLRLIYYSQIVNDFQKGDIAEGYSVSREKKESFPLTVTSAQKNPTAFYLCASSLTGSTDTQYFGPGTRLTVL.